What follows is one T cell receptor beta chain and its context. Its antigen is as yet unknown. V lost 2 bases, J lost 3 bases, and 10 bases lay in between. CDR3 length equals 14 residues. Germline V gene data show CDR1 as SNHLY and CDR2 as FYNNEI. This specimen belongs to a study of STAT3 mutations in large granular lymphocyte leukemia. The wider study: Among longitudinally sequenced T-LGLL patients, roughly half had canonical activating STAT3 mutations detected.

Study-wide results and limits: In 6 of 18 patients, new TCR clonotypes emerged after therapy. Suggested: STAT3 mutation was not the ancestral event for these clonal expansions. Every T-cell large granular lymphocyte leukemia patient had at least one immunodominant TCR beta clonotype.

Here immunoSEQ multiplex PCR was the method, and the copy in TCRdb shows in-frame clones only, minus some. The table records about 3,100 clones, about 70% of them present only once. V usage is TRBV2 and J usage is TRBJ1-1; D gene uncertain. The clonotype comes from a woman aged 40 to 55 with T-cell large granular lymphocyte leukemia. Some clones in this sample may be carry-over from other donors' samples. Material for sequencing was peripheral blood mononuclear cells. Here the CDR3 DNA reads TGTGCCAGCAGTGAATATCGACTCGACACTGAAGCTTTCTTT. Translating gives CASSEYRLDTEAFF.